The 28 T cell receptor beta chains reported below all come from one sample, sequenced in a study of blood T cell repertoires in COVID-19. Data came from immunoSEQ multiplex PCR; TCRdb stores just in-frame clones and leaves some out. This repertoire shows under 300,000 clones, approximately 85% found once; its top ten account for 0.75% to 1%. Sequenced: PBMCs or T cells enriched from blood (not recorded which). The receptors were gathered from a young woman who had recovered from COVID-19.

The chain has TRBV6-5 and TRBJ2-2; 8 bases align to TRBD1. With V trimmed by 6 bases and J by 6 bases, 3 bases remained unmatched. This CDR3 is 13 amino acids long. Germline V gene sequence: CDR1 MNHEY, CDR2 SVGAGI. The CDR3 reads CASSRQGSGELFF. In DNA, the CDR3 is TGTGCCAGCAGCCGACAGGGGTCCGGGGAGCTGTTTTTT.

This chain links TRBV7-9 with TRBJ2-1; 12 bases are a match to TRBD2. Germline trimming cut 0 bases from V and 5 bases from J; bases unmatched to any gene: 8. Germline V gene lookup returns CDR1 SEHNR and CDR2 FQNEAQ (reference sequence). The CDR3 contains 18 residues. The CDR3 region is CASSLAKGLAGSNNEQFF. As DNA, the CDR3 is TGTGCCAGCAGCTTAGCAAAAGGACTAGCGGGGAGCAACAATGAGCAGTTCTTC.

J is TRBJ1-1 and V is TRBV19, with TRBD1 matching 8 bases. Germline assignment: CDR1 LNHDA and CDR2 SQIVND (reference sequence). The CDR3 is 17 amino acids. Unmatched junction bases numbered 12, after V lost 5 bases and J lost 1 base. The CDR3 DNA is TGTGCCAGTAGTCTTCTAGCAGGGGGCGCAAGGAACACTGAAGCTTTCTTT. Protein sequence: CASSLLAGGARNTEAFF.

The genes are TRBV4-3 and TRBJ1-1, with 8 positions matching TRBD1. The J segment lost 1 base and the V segment lost 3 bases, leaving 4 bases of the junction unmatched. The germline gives CDR1 LGHNA, CDR2 YSLEER. This CDR3 region has 15 residues. The CDR3 DNA reads TGCGCCAGCAGCCAGCTGGACAGGGAGAACACTGAAGCTTTCTTT. Its protein is CASSQLDRENTEAFF.

The rearrangement joins TRBV7-3 to TRBJ2-4, with 9 bases aligning to TRBD1. The V segment lost 5 bases and the J segment 10 bases; nucleotides outside the gene matches: 9. The CDR3 sequence is 14 residues long. Germline CDR1 SGHTA, CDR2 FQGTGA. CDR3 bases: TGTGCCAGCAGCGCACAAGCGACAGGGGGAATTCAGTACTTC. It codes for CASSAQATGGIQYF.

The chain couples TRBV5-1 to TRBJ1-6; D is perhaps TRBD1 (5 bases). The germline gives CDR1 SGHRS, CDR2 YFSETQ. This CDR3 has 14 amino acids. Trimming stripped 5 bases from V and 7 bases from J, with 13 bases between. This CDR3 reads CASRGRGWNSPLHF. In DNA form, the CDR3 reads TGCGCCAGCAGAGGTCGGGGGTGGAATTCACCCCTCCACTTT.

The chain is built from TRBV5-4 and TRBJ2-7; possible D gene TRBD2, 7 bases. CDR3 length equals 15 residues. Trimming took 6 bases from V and 6 from J, leaving 22 bases between them. Germline CDR1 SGHNT, CDR2 YYREEE (reference sequence). The CDR3 region is CASNSGGAVGLEQYF. As DNA, the CDR3 is TGTGCCAGCAACTCGGGGGGCGCGGTCGGTCTCGAGCAGTACTTC.

With regard to this clone: Other nucleotide sequences from this sample produce the same CDR3. The rearrangement links TRBV7-2 to TRBJ2-7; D not resolved. Germline V gene lookup returns CDR1 SGHTA and CDR2 FQGNSA. There are 14 residues in the CDR3. Trimming took 0 bases from V and 0 from J, leaving 6 bases between them. CDR3 sequence (DNA): TGTGCCAGCAGCTTAGCAGCGAGCTCCTACGAGCAGTACTTC. Translated: CASSLAASSYEQYF. Supplemented by reference TRBV7-2 and TRBJ2-7, the full variable domain reads GAGVSQSPSNKVTEKGKDVELRCDPISGHTALYWYRQSLGQGLEFLIYFQGNSAPDKSGLPSDRFSAERTGGSVSTLTIQRTQQEDSAVYLCASSLAASSYEQYFGPGTRLTVT.

The chain links TRBV30 to TRBJ1-1; D unresolved. The V gene's germline CDR1 is GTSNPN and CDR2 SVGIG (reference sequence). This CDR3 has 13 amino acids. V was cut by 0 bases and J by 7 bases, with 12 bases left in between. The CDR3 DNA follows: TGTGCCTGGAGTGTAACCGTCCGGAGTGAAGCTTTCTTT. This codes for CAWSVTVRSEAFF.

This rearrangement joins TRBV18 to TRBJ2-7; the match to TRBD1 covers 9 bases. The CDR3 totals 14 residues. With 2 bases clipped from V and 6 bases from J, the junction kept 5 bases outside the gene matches. Germline V CDR1 and CDR2: KGHSH, LQKENI. The CDR3 coding sequence is TGTGCCAGCTCACCAGGGACAGGGTTTCCCGAGCAGTACTTC. Encoded protein: CASSPGTGFPEQYF.

This clone was seen a handful of times. The rearrangement links TRBV3-1 (or the pseudogene TRBV3-2) to TRBJ1-2; D is possibly TRBD1 (6 bases). V was cut by 0 bases and J by 4 bases, with 18 bases left in between. Germline CDR1 LGHDT, CDR2 YNNKEL (reference sequence). The CDR3 totals 17 residues. CDR3 DNA sequence: TGTGCCAGCAGCCAAGATGACAGGTTCCCCGTCGCCTATGGCTACACCTTC. Translated, it gives CASSQDDRFPVAYGYTF.

The chain recombines TRBV19 with TRBJ1-2; TRBD1 matches 7 bases. V was clipped by 4 bases and J by 5 bases; unmatched bases: 10. CDR3 size: 15 residues. Germline V gene sequence: CDR1 LNHDA, CDR2 SQIVND (reference sequence). The CDR3: CASSTPQGGRYGYTF. Written as DNA, the CDR3 is TGTGCCAGTAGTACCCCCCAGGGGGGTAGATATGGCTACACCTTC.

V and J are TRBV5-1 and TRBJ2-7, with D maybe TRBD1 (5 bases). There are 12 residues in the CDR3. Germline V gene lookup returns CDR1 SGHRS and CDR2 YFSETQ. V lost 2 bases and J lost 6, with 9 bases in between. The CDR3 DNA follows: TGCGCCAGCAGCTTCCAGGGTGGCGAGCAGTACTTC. Protein: CASSFQGGEQYF.

The chain recombines TRBV9 with TRBJ2-7, with TRBD1 matching over 8 bases. The CDR3 consists of 13 residues. With 0 bases clipped from V and 12 bases from J, the junction kept 8 bases outside the gene matches. Germline V lookup: CDR1 SGDLS, CDR2 YYNGEE. The CDR3, as DNA: TGTGCCAGCAGCGTAGTGGTAGGGACAGGCCTGTACTTC. Encoded protein: CASSVVVGTGLYF.

This chain connects TRBV9 to TRBJ2-1; TRBD2 matches 14 bases. The CDR3 length is 16 residues. CDR1 and CDR2 (germline): SGDLS, YYNGEE. V shed 4 bases and J 7 bases; nucleotides not matched to a gene: 7. CDR3 protein: CASSTPTSGGANEQFF. CDR3 coding DNA: TGTGCCAGCAGCACCCCGACTAGCGGGGGGGCAAATGAGCAGTTCTTC.

The CDR3 loop reads CASGVLAGGNTEAFF. The DNA of the CDR3 is TGTGCCAGCGGGGTTTTGGCGGGGGGGAACACTGAAGCTTTCTTT. The chain recombines TRBV27 with TRBJ1-1; D is perhaps TRBD1 (5 bases). The CDR3 loop spans 15 amino acids. Trimming cost V 8 bases and J 1 base, with 17 bases left between them. CDR1 is MNHEY and CDR2 is SMNVEV in the germline V gene (reference sequence).

V usage is TRBV28 and J usage is TRBJ1-5; 10 nucleotides align to TRBD1. Germline assignment: CDR1 MDHEN and CDR2 SYDVKM. With V trimmed by 8 bases and J by 2 bases, 9 bases remained unmatched. CDR3 length: 16 amino acids. The CDR3 loop reads CASRTWGTGGNQPQHF. In nucleotides, the CDR3 is TGTGCCAGCCGAACATGGGGGACAGGGGGCAATCAGCCCCAGCATTTT.

CDR3 DNA sequence: TGTGCCAGCAGCGTACTGAGCCTCCCCACAGATACGCAGTATTTT. Translating it yields CASSVLSLPTDTQYF. The V call is TRBV9, the J call TRBJ2-3, with D unresolved. Trimming left V 1 base short and J 2 bases short, with 11 bases between. The CDR3 sequence is 15 residues long. Germline-derived CDR1 and CDR2 are SGDLS and YYNGEE.

The table lists this clone with a few counts. The V and J genes are TRBV19 and TRBJ1-2, with 8 bases matching TRBD1. This CDR3 region has 17 residues. Looked up from germline, CDR1 is LNHDA and CDR2 is SQIVND (reference sequence). The V gene end was trimmed by 7 bases and the J gene end by 3 bases; junction bases not matched to a gene: 16. CDR3: CASMDRRPSGGYYGYTF. As DNA, the CDR3 is TGTGCCAGTATGGACCGACGCCCGTCAGGGGGCTACTATGGCTACACCTTC.

The gene calls are TRBV2 and TRBJ1-2; 7 bases map to TRBD1. V lost 10 bases and J lost 8; bases outside the gene matches: 13. Per germline, CDR1 SNHLY and CDR2 FYNNEI. This CDR3 is 13 amino acids long. The CDR3 protein is CATWTGRSSGYTF. CDR3 DNA: TGTGCCACCTGGACAGGCCGAAGTAGCGGCTACACCTTC.

The rearrangement joins TRBV7-9 to TRBJ1-1; 7 bases agree with TRBD1. The V segment lost 4 bases and the J segment 11 bases; nucleotides outside the gene matches: 10. This CDR3 has 13 amino acids. Germline-derived CDR1 and CDR2 are SEHNR and FQNEAQ (reference sequence). CDR3 region: CASSSPGGNRAFF. The CDR3 coding sequence is TGTGCCAGCAGCTCCCCAGGGGGGAATCGGGCTTTCTTT. The variable domain in full, with the rest retrieved from reference TRBV7-9 and TRBJ1-1, is DTGVSQNPRHKITKRGQNVTFRCDPISEHNRLYWYRQTLGQGPEFLTYFQNEAQLEKSRLLSDRFSAERPKGSFSTLEIQRTEQGDSAMYLCASSSPGGNRAFFGQGTRLTVV.

V is TRBV27 and J is TRBJ2-5; 9 positions agree with TRBD1. Germline CDR1 reads MNHEY; CDR2 reads SMNVEV (reference sequence). Germline trimming cut 7 bases from V and 7 bases from J; bases unmatched to any gene: 10. This CDR3 has 14 amino acids. The CDR3 region has the DNA TGTGCCAGCACGAAACAGGGGGCTGGAGGGACCCAGTACTTC. Translation gives CASTKQGAGGTQYF.

Worth noting for this clone: This same CDR3 is encoded by further DNA sequences in the sample. The chain carries TRBV5-1 and TRBJ2-3, with TRBD1 as a possible D gene (5 bases). From germline, CDR1 is SGHRS and CDR2 YFSETQ. There are 13 residues in the CDR3. The V end was cut by 4 bases, the J end by 6 bases, with 12 bases between. CDR3 residues: CASSPQGADTQYF. CDR3 sequence (DNA): TGCGCCAGCAGCCCCCAGGGTGCGGATACGCAGTATTTT.

J is TRBJ1-1 and V is TRBV5-1; no clear D. V gave up 2 bases and J gave up 0 bases, with 5 bases separating them. CDR3 size: 13 residues. CDR1 and CDR2 from the germline V gene are SGHRS and YFSETQ. Here the CDR3 reads CASSFDMNTEAFF. The CDR3 nucleotides are TGCGCCAGCAGCTTCGACATGAACACTGAAGCTTTCTTT.

This clone was counted a single time. CDR3 in amino acids: CSASPTTDTFATNEKLFF. DNA of the CDR3: TGCAGTGCTAGTCCAACTACGGATACTTTTGCAACTAATGAAAAACTGTTTTTT. The chain carries TRBV20-1 and TRBJ1-4; no reliable D call. This CDR3 contains 18 residues. Trimming removed 3 bases at V and 0 bases at J, with 20 bases between. Germline V lookup: CDR1 DFQATT, CDR2 SNEGSKA (reference sequence).

The rearrangement uses TRBV7-9 and TRBJ2-3; 14 bases are shared with TRBD2. Germline CDR1 SEHNR, CDR2 FQNEAQ (reference sequence). The CDR3 is 16 residues long. V lost 5 bases to trimming and J lost 6 bases; unmatched junction nucleotides: 7. The CDR3 region has the DNA TGTGCCAGCAGCGAGGGGACTAGCGGGAGCAAGGATACGCAGTATTTT. This gives the protein CASSEGTSGSKDTQYF.

The chain uses TRBV11-2 and TRBJ2-3; 13 bases align to TRBD2. This CDR3 has 16 amino acids. The germline V gene has CDR1 SGHAT and CDR2 FQNNGV. J lost 2 bases, V lost 5 bases, and 4 bases had no gene match. The chain's CDR3 is CASSRGTSGNTDTQYF. The CDR3, as DNA: TGTGCCAGCAGCCGAGGGACTAGCGGGAACACAGATACGCAGTATTTT.

This rearrangement joins TRBV5-4 to TRBJ1-2; D remains ambiguous. The CDR3 is 9 amino acids. V shed 9 bases and J shed 7 bases, with 7 bases lying between them. Looked up from germline, CDR1 is SGHNT and CDR2 is YYREEE (reference sequence). Here the CDR3 DNA reads TGTGCCACGTACAGTGGCTACACCTTC. Residues: CATYSGYTF.